This TCR beta chain was sequenced during a study of beta chain features in type 1 diabetes. Reverse transcription of all isolated RNA meant that expressed TCRB transcripts were sequenced. Sequenced by immunoSEQ multiplex PCR; TCRdb stores in-frame clones only, minus some. Of some 270,000 clones in the sample, roughly an eighth are singletons; the top ten hold around 0.03%. Sequencing used naive CD4+ T cells from blood. The source of this sequence is a woman aged 40 to 50 in good health.

The CDR3 sequence is CASIETSSGLTNSPLHF. The CDR3 bases are TGTGCCAGCATTGAGACCTCAAGCGGGCTTACTAATTCACCCCTCCACTTT. The chain joins TRBV2 to TRBJ1-6; D ambiguous. The CDR3 loop spans 17 amino acids. V gave up 7 bases and J gave up 6 bases, with 22 bases separating them. The germline V gene encodes CDR1 SNHLY and CDR2 FYNNEI.